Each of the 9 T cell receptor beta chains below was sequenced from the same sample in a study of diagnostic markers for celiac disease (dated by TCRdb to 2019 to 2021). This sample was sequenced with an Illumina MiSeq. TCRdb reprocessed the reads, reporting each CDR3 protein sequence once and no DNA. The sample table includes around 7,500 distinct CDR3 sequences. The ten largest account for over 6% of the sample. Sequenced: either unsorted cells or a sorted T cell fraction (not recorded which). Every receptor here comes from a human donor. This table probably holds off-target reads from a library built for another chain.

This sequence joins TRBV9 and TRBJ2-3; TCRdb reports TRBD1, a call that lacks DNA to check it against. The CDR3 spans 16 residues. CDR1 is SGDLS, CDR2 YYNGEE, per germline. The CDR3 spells CASSVEVGTVTDTQYF. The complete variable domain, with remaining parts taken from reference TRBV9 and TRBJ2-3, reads DSGVTQTPKHLITATGQRVTLRCSPRSGDLSVYWYQQSLDQGLQFLIQYYNGEERAKGNILERFSAQQFPDLHSELNLSSLELGDSALYFCASSVEVGTVTDTQYFGPGTRLTVL.

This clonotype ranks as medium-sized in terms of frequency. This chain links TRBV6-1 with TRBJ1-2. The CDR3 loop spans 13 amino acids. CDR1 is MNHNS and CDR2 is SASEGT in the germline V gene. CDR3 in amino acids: CASSGPYPYGYTF.

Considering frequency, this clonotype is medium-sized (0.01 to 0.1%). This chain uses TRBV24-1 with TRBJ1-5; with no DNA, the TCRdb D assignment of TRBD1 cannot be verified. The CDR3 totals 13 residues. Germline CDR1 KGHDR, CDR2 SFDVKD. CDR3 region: CATSDQGSQPQHF.

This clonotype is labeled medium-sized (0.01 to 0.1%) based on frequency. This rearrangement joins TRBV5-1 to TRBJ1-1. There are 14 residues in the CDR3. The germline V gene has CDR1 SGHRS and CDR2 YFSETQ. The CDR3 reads CASSLVSRGTEAFF.

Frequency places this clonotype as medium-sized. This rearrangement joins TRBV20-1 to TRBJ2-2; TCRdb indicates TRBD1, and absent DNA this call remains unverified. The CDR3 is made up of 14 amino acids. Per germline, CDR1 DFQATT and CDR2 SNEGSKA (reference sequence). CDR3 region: CSARDRQNTGELFF.

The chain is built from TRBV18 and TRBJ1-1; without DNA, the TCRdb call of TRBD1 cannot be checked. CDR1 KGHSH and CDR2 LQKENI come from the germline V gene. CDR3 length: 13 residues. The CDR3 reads CASSSRGNTEAFF.

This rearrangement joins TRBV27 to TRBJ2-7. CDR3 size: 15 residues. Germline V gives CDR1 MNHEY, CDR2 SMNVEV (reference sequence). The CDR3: CASSLRGGGSYEQYF.

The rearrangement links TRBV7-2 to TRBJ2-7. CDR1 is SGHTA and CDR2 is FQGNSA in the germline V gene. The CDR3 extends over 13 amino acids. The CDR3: CASSLRISYEQYF. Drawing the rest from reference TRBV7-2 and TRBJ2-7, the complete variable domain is GAGVSQSPSNKVTEKGKDVELRCDPISGHTALYWYRQSLGQGLEFLIYFQGNSAPDKSGLPSDRFSAERTGGSVSTLTIQRTQQEDSAVYLCASSLRISYEQYFGPGTRLTVT.

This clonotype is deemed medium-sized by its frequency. CDR3 region: CSAQTGLSGGRETQYF. The V gene is TRBV20-1, the J gene TRBJ2-5; TCRdb gives TRBD1 as the D gene, but with no DNA this cannot be confirmed. The CDR3 spans 16 residues. Per germline, CDR1 DFQATT and CDR2 SNEGSKA (reference sequence).